This note documents a single TCR beta chain sequence. This specimen comes from a study of blood T cell repertoires in COVID-19. Study as a whole: Sites in the United States, Italy and Spain provided acute and convalescent COVID-19 samples. The analysed material was cDNA or gDNA that came from T cells, B-cell-depleted T cells, or PBMCs.

This CDR3 contains 14 residues. Trimming cost V 3 bases and J 7 bases, with 16 bases left between them. CDR1 and CDR2 from the germline V gene are DFQATT and SNEGSKA (reference sequence). In the original analysis: Estimates of nucleated cell counts were drawn from the amplification of reference gene primers. The assay was immunoSEQ multiplex PCR, and TCRdb's table has in-frame clones only and misses some. That table gives V, J and clone size, and the DNA gave D and trimming. Of 25,000 to 35,000 clones detected, roughly 90% appear once; the ten largest clones hold approximately 8%. The gene calls are TRBV20-1 and TRBJ2-1, with D hard to call. The origin of this receptor is a man between 65 and 85 years old with active or convalescent COVID-19. Input material: peripheral blood. The CDR3 DNA reads TGCAGTGCTAGTCTAGTCCGGGTTGGGAATGAGCAGTTCTTC. This sequence encodes CSASLVRVGNEQFF.